This T cell receptor beta chain was observed in a study of regulatory T cells in long-lasting Graves disease. Trimming cost V 5 bases and J 7 bases, with 12 bases left between them. CDR1 and CDR2 (germline): LNHNV, YYDKDF (reference sequence). This CDR3 region has 13 residues. This clonotype was counted ten times or more. Arm-PCR with iRepertoire HTBI primers amplified the CDR3 regions for these TCR beta libraries. MiXCR, applied by TCRdb to the multiplex PCR reads, yields one record per CDR3 protein. This sample has under 300,000 distinct CDR3 sequences; roughly 21% occur once, and the top ten carry roughly 14%. The time point denotes: newly diagnosed GD, antithyroid drugs for less than 3 months. Extracted RNA from PBMCs served as the source of the TCR library.

The source of this sequence is a female donor with Graves disease. Sequencing was performed on peripheral blood mononuclear cells (PBMCs), taken at new diagnosis, from a patient treated with antithyroid drugs. The chain combines TRBV15 with TRBJ2-1; D gene ambiguous. The DNA for the CDR3 is TGTGCCACCAGCCGAGCCTGGAAGAATGAGCAGTTCTTC. This sequence encodes CATSRAWKNEQFF. The full variable domain, rest sourced from reference TRBV15 and TRBJ2-1, is DAMVIQNPRYQVTQFGKPVTLSCSQTLNHNVMYWYQQKSSQAPKLLFHYYDKDFNNEADTPDNFQSRRPNTSFCFLDIRSPGLGDTAMYLCATSRAWKNEQFFGPGTRLTVL.